This TCR beta chain appears in the sequencing data of a study of cytomegalovirus exposure and HLA in healthy donors (dated by TCRdb to 2017 to 2019). Background on the whole study: An earlier analysis of some 550 of the donors reported roughly 300 Gb of sequence data and 117 million unique TCR beta sequences from about 200 million T cells. Roughly 300 gigabases of sequencing data and approximately 85 million unique TCR sequences were included in an early release covering roughly 600 HLA-typed donors. Of the roughly 400 genotyped donors, approximately 80% fell in the genetic ancestry cluster associated with self-reported Caucasian donors. The study was designed to test whether signatures of past pathogen exposure could be identified by cataloging public T cell receptors. The study profiled the T cell repertoires of approximately 700 subjects by immunosequencing and related them to cytomegalovirus serostatus. Besides the first cohort of around 700 subjects, a separate validation cohort made up of 90 to 150 different subjects was used. High-throughput TCR immunosequencing, statistical association of individual TCRs with disease status, and machine learning were combined to predict cytomegalovirus infection status. In a later analysis, previously published TCR beta repertoires from some 640 donors were re-analyzed and high-resolution HLA genotyping was added so that TCR occurrence patterns could be studied. The later analysis used no new phenotypic data to find candidate immune exposures, relying instead on TCR beta sequences and their occurrence across donors. In an earlier analysis of 500 to 650 of the donors, high-throughput TCR beta sequencing was used to judge whether each TCR beta V gene segment behaved as functional or pseudogenic. Alongside the repertoire data, information on donor age, sex, ethnicity and CMV serostatus was compiled. A later genetic analysis took genome-wide SNP genotypes for about three fifths of the roughly 700 donors and used that subset as a discovery cohort. Every discovery cohort repertoire had been produced on one sequencing platform. HLA typing covered class I and class II loci at four-digit resolution. The number of typed donors differed by locus: about 620-640 for A, B, C, DRB1 and DQB1; approximately 520 for DQA1; some 590 for DPA1; and some 430 for DPB1. Four or five DR-DQ haplotypes were handled as single units for association and clustering because linkage in the cohort was strong. Among 398 genotyped donors of the cohort, an average of around 240,000 unique TCR beta nucleotide sequences were sequenced per donor, approximately 20% of them non-productive. Summary of the overall study and its limitations: While some public TCRs were present in many individuals, most TCR sequences turned up only very rarely across donors. A later analysis associated some 17,000 TCR beta sequences with specific HLA alleles at a false discovery rate of 0.05. Some IMGT-functional V segments, including TRBV6-2 and TRBV6-3, could not be distinguished by the 87-base-pair reads and were therefore excluded. A cluster of highly shared sequence variants was judged likely to be a technical artifact of the sequencing pipeline. The classifier was reported to diagnose cytomegalovirus status with high specificity and sensitivity in both the original cohort and the validation cohort. In a later analysis, HLA-associated TCR beta chains showed more clonal expansion and lower generation probabilities than non-associated chains that were equally common. This cohort had only TCR beta chains sequenced, and the lack of alpha or paired-chain data limited which features could be detected. A few of the identified cytomegalovirus-associated TCR beta chains were confirmed in vitro to be specific for cytomegalovirus antigens. The authors suggested that the approach could potentially be generalized to other disease states and immunological phenotypes. A later analysis found that TCR association rates varied across HLA loci, with DRB1 alleles showing the most associated TCRs and HLA-C alleles the fewest. Because some donors lacked HLA typing at each locus, the association tests relied only on the typed subset. Correlated functional status among segregating V segments might be attributable to linkage disequilibrium, but an unknown experimental factor could not be ruled out. Roughly uniform sequencing depth across donors was assumed in presence/absence analyses, although this assumption may not hold. When HLA alleles, especially DR and DQ, strongly co-occurred, TCR associations were difficult to assign to individual alleles. In a later analysis, most CMV-associated TCR beta chains were found to appear HLA-restricted, with HLA associations seemingly driven largely by CMV exposure. For the cohort, immune exposure information was limited to CMV serostatus. A further reported finding was that TCR beta sequences accurately predicted the HLA-A and HLA-B alleles for most subjects in the first cohort. Because counts were too low, roughly 16 rarely observed V segments, including chromosome 9 orphons, were excluded from the earlier analysis of roughly 580 of the donors. In the study, 150 to 200 TCR beta chains were listed as associated with cytomegalovirus. In a later genetic analysis, fewer N-insertions in productive TCRs were reported among donors in an Asian-associated ancestry cluster than the approximately 710-donor mean. A later analysis reported that several top co-occurrence clusters appeared linked to parvovirus B19, influenza, CMV and Epstein-Barr virus. Broadly in line with IMGT annotations, most TCR beta V segments showed up in productive rearrangements about 90% or about 30% of the time in an earlier analysis of under 700 of the donors. V-gene and J-gene trimming of TCR beta chains was associated with a missense DCLRE1C variant in a later genetic analysis, and the association was replicated in an independent cohort.

Regarding this clone: Its antigen is currently not known. The record has no base qualities; no much larger clone is one base away.

Inclusive of the bounding cysteine and phenylalanine, the CDR3 is 14 residues long. Only the CDR3 portion is preserved as DNA: 42 bases, with reading frame beginning at the first base. From a lookup of the germline V gene, CDR1 and CDR2 are SNHLY and FYNNEI. V is pared back by 6 bases and J by 1 base, with 7 bases lying between the germline termini. The library was prepared using the immunoSEQ multiplex PCR assay. The multiplex PCR relied on a mix of 60 forward primers for TCR Vbeta segments and 13 reverse primers for TCR Jbeta segments. Amplification of the CDR3 region of rearranged TCR beta genes was performed with a multiplex PCR assay on genomic DNA. On the Illumina HiSeq System, the amplified TCR beta libraries were sequenced as 87-base-pair reads. The paper's data handling went like this. A later analysis counted some 74 million unique TCR beta chains across the 666 repertoires, and around 9.9 million of these chains were shared by at least two donors. A nearest-neighbor algorithm error-corrected the raw reads and collapsed the reads into unique sequences, merging closely related sequences to remove PCR and sequencing errors. V, D and J gene segments were assigned by aligning CDR3 sequences to IMGT reference sequences. For a sequence to be retained, at least a six-nucleotide match to both a V gene segment and a J gene segment was required. Rearrangements were called productive when the CDR3 lacked stop codons and stayed in frame with V and J; all others were non-productive. Following IMGT convention, CDR3 was defined as the stretch from the second conserved V-encoded cysteine up to the conserved J-encoded phenylalanine. In an earlier analysis of approximately 500 of the donors, sequences lacking an unambiguous match to a single V gene segment were excluded. An earlier analysis of a few hundred of the donors called V segments functional above 56.7% productive rearrangements and segregating when the between-donor standard deviation exceeded 5%. To diagnose cytomegalovirus status from the catalog of TCR beta chain sequences, a statistical classification framework was built. V and J gene assignment, in a later analysis, came from comparing TCR nucleotide sequences with IMGT/GENE-DB human TR gene sequences. The TCRdist pipeline was used in a later analysis to assign CDR3 sequences and most-parsimonious VDJ recombination scenarios. In a later analysis, each TCR beta chain was defined by its CDR3 amino acid sequence together with its V-gene family, and reads without a unique V-gene family were excluded. As a way to deal with suspected cross-contamination and a sequencing artifact, a later analysis dropped 500 to 700 nucleotide sequences that were highly shared and had low generation probability. For each public chain, a later analysis derived a clonal expansion index from normalized ranks of inferred template counts within each repertoire. In a later analysis, generation probabilities were computed using a VDJ recombination model fitted to out-of-frame rearrangements, and the results were checked against IGoR. In a later analysis, TCR-TCR, TCR-HLA and TCR-CMV co-occurrence was scored with hypergeometric tests, and a repertoire-size bias correction was applied to TCR pairs. To estimate false discovery rates, a later analysis permuted the HLA or CMV assignments 20 times. In a later analysis, co-occurring TCRs were grouped with DBSCAN, and TCRdist sequence similarity was added when clustering was performed within HLA-allele-positive subsets. For co-occurrence clustering, repertoires with fewer than 30,000 or more than 120,000 public chains were excluded, along with five repertoires with anomalous nucleotide sharing. The immuneACCESS repertoire file appears here via TCRdb, limited to in-frame rearrangements. These files lack a portion of the clones; in checked studies, under half of the deficit traces to unresolved V genes, and the cause of the others is not known. Clonal size and the V and J genes are those of that table, whereas D and trimming came from the DNA. The sample includes 120,000 to 150,000 clones, with 60% to 80% observed a single time. The ten largest make up 4.5% to 6.5% of the sample.

The cohort comprised around 690 healthy bone marrow donors. At the time of sampling, all cohort members were nominally healthy, though unrecorded immune exposures were likely present. The donor was CMV seronegative and belonged to the group of several hundred seronegative cohort members. Every donor gave a peripheral blood sample, and the peripheral blood mononuclear cells from that sample were used for TCR beta sequencing. Genomic DNA was extracted from the blood cell samples with the Qiagen DNeasy Blood Extraction Kit. The TCR was taken from a male donor in good health and CMV-seronegative. Sequencing input: PBMCs. The rearrangement combines TRBV2 with TRBJ2-6; the D gene is not confidently resolved. CDR3 sequence: CASSPSSGANVLTF. The DNA is as follows: TGTGCCAGCAGCCCCTCGTCTGGGGCCAACGTCCTGACTTTC.